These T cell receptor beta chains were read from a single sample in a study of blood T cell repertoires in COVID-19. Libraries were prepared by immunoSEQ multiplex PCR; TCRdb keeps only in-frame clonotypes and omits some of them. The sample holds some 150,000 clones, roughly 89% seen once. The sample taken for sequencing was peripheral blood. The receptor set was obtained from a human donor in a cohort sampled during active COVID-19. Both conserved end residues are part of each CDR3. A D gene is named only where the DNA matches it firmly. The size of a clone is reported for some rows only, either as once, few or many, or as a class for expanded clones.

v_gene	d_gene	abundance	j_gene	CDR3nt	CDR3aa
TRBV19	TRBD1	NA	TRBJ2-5	TGTGCCAGTATTCCGGCAGGGGGCGAGACCCAGTACTTC	CASIPAGGETQYF
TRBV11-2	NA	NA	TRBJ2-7	TGTGCCAGCAGCTTAGGAAGGGTCGGGACCTACGAGCAGTACTTC	CASSLGRVGTYEQYF
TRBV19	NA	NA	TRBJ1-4	TGTGCCAGTAGTATAGGATGGGGGCCTAATGAAAAACTGTTTTTT	CASSIGWGPNEKLFF
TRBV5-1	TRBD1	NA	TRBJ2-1	TGCGCCAGCAGCTTGGAGGGGGCCTCGGCCAATGAGCAGTTCTTC	CASSLEGASANEQFF
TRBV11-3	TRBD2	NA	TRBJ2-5	TGTGCCAGCAGCTTAGGTCGGACTAGCGGGGGGTATCAAGAGACCCAGTACTTC	CASSLGRTSGGYQETQYF
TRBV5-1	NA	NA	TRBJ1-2	TGCGCCAGCAGCCTTGGCGGAGGGGCGGGTGGCTACACCTTC	CASSLGGGAGGYTF
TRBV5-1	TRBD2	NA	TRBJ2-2	TGCGCCAGCAGCTCGCGGAGTAGCGGGGGGCCTCGCGCCGGGGAGCTGTTTTTT	CASSSRSSGGPRAGELFF
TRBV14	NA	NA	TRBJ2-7	TGTGCCAGCAGCCAAAGCGGACAGACCTACGAGCAGTACTTC	CASSQSGQTYEQYF
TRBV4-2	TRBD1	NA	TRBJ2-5	TGTGCCAGCAGACTTCGACAGGGAGAGACCCAGTACTTC	CASRLRQGETQYF
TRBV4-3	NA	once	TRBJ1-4	TGCGCCAGCAGCCAAGATGCGGGGGTGACTAATGAAAAACTGTTTTTT	CASSQDAGVTNEKLFF
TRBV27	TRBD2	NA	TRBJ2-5	TGTGCCAGCAGTCCTTTAGCGGGGGTTCAAGAGACCCAGTACTTC	CASSPLAGVQETQYF
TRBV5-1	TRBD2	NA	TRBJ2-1	TGCGCCAGCAGCTTGGGTCTAGCGGGGGAAAGCTCCTACAATGAGCAGTTCTTC	CASSLGLAGESSYNEQFF
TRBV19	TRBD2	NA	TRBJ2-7	TGTGCCAGTAGTAGACTAGCGGGGGGGCCCTACGAGCAGTACTTC	CASSRLAGGPYEQYF
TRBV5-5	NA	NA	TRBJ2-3	TGTGCCAGCAGCCCGACGGGGGCAGATACGCAGTATTTT	CASSPTGADTQYF
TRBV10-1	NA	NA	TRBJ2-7	TGCGCCAGCATCATCTCCTACGAGCAGTACTTC	CASIISYEQYF
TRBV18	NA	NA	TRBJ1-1	TGTGCCAGCTCTTATAGTAACACTGAAGCTTTCTTT	CASSYSNTEAFF
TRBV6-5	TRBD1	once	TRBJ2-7	TGTGCCAGCAGTCGGGACAGTATGAGCTCCTACGAGCAGTACTTC	CASSRDSMSSYEQYF
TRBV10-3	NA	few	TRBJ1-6	TGTGCCATCAGTGAGGCGACTGGAGGAGATTCACCCCTCCACTTT	CAISEATGGDSPLHF